This passage covers 25 T cell receptor beta chains from one sample sequenced in a study of T-cell memory formation after mild COVID-19. Each CDR3 protein is one row after TCRdb ran MiXCR on the 5' RACE reads. The top ten clones hold 10% to 12% of a sample with 190,000 or so distinct CDR3 sequences, around 30% of them seen once. Source material: PBMCs or a T cell subset sorted from them (not recorded which). The receptors come from an adult woman who had mild COVID-19 (a few samples of this study predate the infection). Cell type and time point are not known.

In this sample, this clonotype turned up a few times. The J gene is TRBJ1-1, the V gene TRBV7-2; D ambiguous. CDR3 length equals 14 residues. Germline CDR1 is SGHTA and CDR2 is FQGNSA. V was trimmed by 5 bases and J by 6 bases, leaving 16 bases between them. In DNA form, the CDR3 reads TGTGCCAGCAGCCTGACAAGGTGGCTTCCTGAAGCTTTCTTT. Protein product: CASSLTRWLPEAFF.

V is TRBV7-2 and J is TRBJ2-7; D not certain. Trimming left V 4 bases short and J 0 bases short, with 4 bases between. The germline V gene encodes CDR1 SGHTA and CDR2 FQGNSA. CDR3 length: 12 amino acids. The CDR3 DNA follows: TGTGCCAGCAGCTCCTACTCCTACGAGCAGTACTTC. This encodes CASSSYSYEQYF.

V gene TRBV7-9 combines with J gene TRBJ2-7; D not resolved. V lost 1 base to trimming and J lost 7 bases, with 11 bases between them. Germline V CDR1 and CDR2: SEHNR, FQNEAQ (reference sequence). The CDR3 is made up of 13 amino acids. The CDR3 bases are TGTGCCAGCAGCTTAGGCCAGCTACGTGAGCAGTACTTC. Translation: CASSLGQLREQYF.

This clonotype was recorded a few times. The chain has TRBV7-9 and TRBJ1-1, with D possibly being TRBD1 (6 bases). The CDR3 spans 20 residues. CDR1 is SEHNR and CDR2 is FQNEAQ in the germline V gene (reference sequence). Deletions cut 4 bases from V and 1 base from J, with 28 bases between. The CDR3 loop reads CASSSLIRERPGHWNTEAFF. In nucleotides, the CDR3 is TGTGCCAGCAGCTCTCTTATTCGGGAAAGACCGGGACACTGGAACACTGAAGCTTTCTTT.

The CDR3 is CASSLVLGEGYTF. CDR3 nucleotide sequence: TGTGCCAGCAGCTTAGTTTTGGGAGAGGGCTACACCTTC. V usage is TRBV7-9 and J usage is TRBJ1-2; the D is unclear. The CDR3 is 13 amino acids. Germline CDR1 is SEHNR and CDR2 is FQNEAQ (reference sequence). The V end was cut by 1 base, the J end by 8 bases, with 11 bases between.

This clonotype has more than one count but fewer than ten. The V gene is TRBV19, the J gene TRBJ1-1; tentative D call: TRBD1 (5 bases). This CDR3 region has 12 residues. The V and J ends lost 5 bases and 7 bases respectively, with 11 bases between them. Germline CDR1 is LNHDA and CDR2 is SQIVND (reference sequence). The chain's CDR3 is CASSSRQLEAFF. In DNA form, the CDR3 reads TGTGCCAGTAGTTCCCGACAGCTTGAAGCTTTCTTT.

This clonotype was detected only a few times. J is TRBJ2-1 and V is TRBV7-9, with TRBD1 identical over 8 bases. This CDR3 comprises 15 residues. CDR1 SEHNR and CDR2 FQNEAQ come from the germline V gene (reference sequence). With 5 bases clipped from V and 6 bases from J, the junction kept 9 bases outside the gene matches. Here the CDR3 reads CASSAGQGRRNEQFF. In DNA form, the CDR3 reads TGTGCCAGCAGCGCTGGACAGGGAAGACGCAATGAGCAGTTCTTC.

The rearrangement uses TRBV5-1 and TRBJ2-7, with a tentative D call TRBD1 (6 bases). Germline CDR1 and CDR2: SGHRS and YFSETQ. This CDR3 contains 15 residues. V gave up 3 bases and J gave up 4 bases, with 17 bases separating them. The CDR3 spells CASSSSGTLTYEQYF. The CDR3, as DNA: TGCGCCAGCAGCTCTTCCGGGACACTAACGTACGAGCAGTACTTC.

Only a few counts were recorded for this clonotype. This chain links TRBV4-1 with TRBJ1-5, with no clear D. V was cut by 0 bases and J by 4 bases, with 4 bases left in between. Germline CDR1 reads MGHRA; CDR2 reads YSYEKL. CDR3 length equals 13 residues. The CDR3 DNA reads as TGCGCCAGCAGCCAAGATTGGAATCAGCCCCAGCATTTT. It yields the protein CASSQDWNQPQHF.

This clonotype was observed a few times. The chain recombines TRBV4-2 with TRBJ2-1; no reliable D call. CDR3 size: 17 residues. Germline V CDR1 and CDR2: LGHNA, YNFKEQ. V was cut by 0 bases and J by 6 bases, with 18 bases left in between. The CDR3 bases are TGTGCCAGCAGCCAAGATGTTTGGAGTGCTTTAAGCAATGAGCAGTTCTTC. It translates to CASSQDVWSALSNEQFF.

This sequence joins TRBV27 and TRBJ1-5; a weak D match, TRBD1 (5 bases). Germline-derived CDR1 and CDR2 are MNHEY and SMNVEV (reference sequence). The CDR3 covers 13 residues. Trimming shortened V by 5 bases and J by 6 bases, and 11 bases separated the two germline ends. Written as DNA, the CDR3 is TGTGCCAGCAGTCTGTCGGGGACTCAGCCCCAGCATTTT. Translation gives CASSLSGTQPQHF.

This sequence joins TRBV7-9 and TRBJ2-3; 13 bases are a match to TRBD2. The CDR3 is 15 residues long. J gave up 6 bases and V 5 bases, and 5 bases lay outside the gene matches. CDR1 SEHNR and CDR2 FQNEAQ come from the germline V gene (reference sequence). CDR3 protein: CASSPGLAGWDTQYF. In DNA form, the CDR3 reads TGTGCCAGCAGCCCGGGACTAGCGGGATGGGATACGCAGTATTTT. The full variable domain, its missing parts supplied by reference TRBV7-9 and TRBJ2-3, is DTGVSQNPRHKITKRGQNVTFRCDPISEHNRLYWYRQTLGQGPEFLTYFQNEAQLEKSRLLSDRFSAERPKGSFSTLEIQRTEQGDSAMYLCASSPGLAGWDTQYFGPGTRLTVL.

This clonotype was counted only a few times. This chain links TRBV11-2 with TRBJ2-1; possible D gene TRBD2, 6 bases. Germline V gives CDR1 SGHAT, CDR2 FQNNGV. The V gene lost 2 bases and the J gene lost 2 bases, with 10 bases spanning the gap. This CDR3 comprises 15 residues. The CDR3 sequence: CASSLQGGPYNEQFF. The CDR3 DNA follows: TGTGCCAGCAGCTTACAGGGAGGCCCCTACAATGAGCAGTTCTTC.

This rearrangement joins TRBV9 to TRBJ2-5; no reliable D call. CDR1 is SGDLS and CDR2 is YYNGEE in the germline V gene. V lost 0 bases and J 3 bases, leaving 3 bases between the germline ends. This CDR3 has 12 residues. CDR3 loop: CASSVGEETQYF. CDR3 in DNA: TGTGCCAGCAGCGTAGGGGAAGAGACCCAGTACTTC.

The rearrangement links TRBV20-1 to TRBJ2-2; D possibly corresponds to TRBD2 (7 bases). V lost 6 bases and J lost 7, with 18 bases in between. The germline V gene encodes CDR1 DFQATT and CDR2 SNEGSKA (reference sequence). CDR3 length: 14 residues. This CDR3 reads CSARARGADGELFF. In DNA, the CDR3 is TGCAGTGCGCGGGCCCGGGGGGCGGACGGGGAGCTGTTTTTT.

This chain connects TRBV20-1 to TRBJ1-6, with TRBD1 matching 9 bases. There are 14 residues in the CDR3. CDR1 DFQATT and CDR2 SNEGSKA come from the germline V gene (reference sequence). With V trimmed by 3 bases and J by 10 bases, 7 bases remained unmatched. The CDR3 reads CSASPGQGSSPLHF. CDR3 nucleotides: TGCAGTGCTAGTCCCGGACAGGGGAGCTCACCCCTCCACTTT.

A few counts support this clonotype. V is TRBV5-1 and J is TRBJ2-1; tentative D call: TRBD2 (6 bases). V lost 0 bases and J lost 6, with 7 bases in between. The CDR3 has 13 residues. CDR1 is SGHRS, CDR2 YFSETQ, per germline. The CDR3 region is CASSLGRGNEQFF. The CDR3 region has the DNA TGCGCCAGCAGCTTGGGGCGGGGCAATGAGCAGTTCTTC.

The V call is TRBV29-1, the J call TRBJ2-1; D remains unclear. The V end lost 1 base, the J end lost 8 bases, and 6 bases lay between the germline ends. The CDR3 is made up of 11 amino acids. From germline, CDR1 is SQVTM and CDR2 ANQGSEA. The CDR3 nucleotides are TGCAGCGTTGAAGTAGGGTATGAGCAGTTCTTC. Translating it yields CSVEVGYEQFF.

This clonotype turned up a few times. V and J are TRBV10-3 and TRBJ2-7; no firm D call. The CDR3 totals 12 residues. The germline CDR1 and CDR2 sequences are ENHRY and SYGVKD. V shed 3 bases and J shed 3 bases, with 6 bases lying between them. DNA for the CDR3: TGTGCCATCAGTGAACACCTCTACGAGCAGTACTTC. It encodes CAISEHLYEQYF.

This clonotype showed up just a few times. The CDR3 nucleotides read TGTGCCACCTCGGGAGGTAACGAGCAGTACTTC. Its protein product is CATSGGNEQYF. The chain uses TRBV27 and TRBJ2-7; TRBD2 matches at 7 bases. Looked up from germline, CDR1 is MNHEY and CDR2 is SMNVEV (reference sequence). V shed 10 bases and J 5 bases; nucleotides not matched to a gene: 5. The CDR3 is 11 residues long.

This clonotype was seen once. The J gene is TRBJ2-3, the V gene TRBV20-1, with D possibly called TRBD1 or TRBD2 (5 bases each). The germline CDR1 and CDR2 sequences are DFQATT and SNEGSKA (reference sequence). V was clipped by 1 base and J by 3 bases, with 14 bases between them. The CDR3 extends over 15 amino acids. The CDR3 reads CSARGRERITDTQYF. CDR3 sequence (DNA): TGCAGTGCTAGAGGCAGGGAGAGGATTACAGATACGCAGTATTTT.

This sequence joins TRBV7-9 and TRBJ2-3; 8 bases match TRBD1. V dropped 1 base and J dropped 9; count of bases not matched to a gene: 0. Germline V CDR1 and CDR2: SEHNR, FQNEAQ (reference sequence). This CDR3 comprises 12 residues. In DNA, the CDR3 is TGTGCCAGCAGCTTAGGACAGGGGACGCAGTATTTT. It translates to CASSLGQGTQYF. Full variable domain (missing parts from reference TRBV7-9 and TRBJ2-3): DTGVSQNPRHKITKRGQNVTFRCDPISEHNRLYWYRQTLGQGPEFLTYFQNEAQLEKSRLLSDRFSAERPKGSFSTLEIQRTEQGDSAMYLCASSLGQGTQYFGPGTRLTVL.

This chain joins TRBV7-9 and TRBJ2-1; the D is unclear. Trimming stripped 5 bases from V and 10 bases from J, with 9 bases between. The length of the CDR3 is 11 residues. Germline V gene data show CDR1 as SEHNR and CDR2 as FQNEAQ (reference sequence). DNA of the CDR3: TGTGCCAGCAGCCCCGCCCAGGAGCAGTTCTTC. Translating gives CASSPAQEQFF.

V is TRBV5-1 and J is TRBJ2-2, with TRBD2 as a possible D gene (5 bases). Per the germline V gene, CDR1 is SGHRS and CDR2 is YFSETQ. V was clipped by 3 bases and J by 5 bases, with 17 bases between them. CDR3 size: 16 residues. In nucleotides, the CDR3 is TGCGCCAGCAGCTCAACTGCGGCATCGGGGACCGGGGAGCTGTTTTTT. This gives the protein CASSSTAASGTGELFF.

This clonotype has at least ten counts. The gene calls are TRBV19 and TRBJ2-3, with 11 bases aligning to TRBD2. The germline V gene encodes CDR1 LNHDA and CDR2 SQIVND (reference sequence). The CDR3 is 15 amino acids. The CDR3 nucleotides are TGTGCGACAAAAGTGGTAGCGGGAGGGTCCGATACGCAGTATTTT. Translated, it gives CATKVVAGGSDTQYF.